The next 12 T cell receptor beta chains were all read from a single sample in a study of blood T cells in healthy people across ages (dated by TCRdb to 2015 to 2017). Libraries came from 5' RACE. The sequencer was an Illumina HiSeq 2500. A second PCR of about 7 to 12 cycles was run with a J-beta primer mix and a sample-barcoded 5' primer. TCRdb handled the public reads itself, with Q25 trimming in fastp and clone calling in MiXCR, and kept productive beta chains. Under each unique CDR3 protein, matching rows form one entry showing the most common genes and DNA. This sample is represented by about a million distinct CDR3 sequences; roughly 47% of them were singletons. The top ten hold around 21% of the sample. Material for sequencing was blood. Receptors were obtained from an older woman in good health.

This sequence joins TRBV7-2 and TRBJ2-3; TRBD2 is a possible D gene (6 bases). The CDR3 covers 16 residues. V was shortened by 2 bases and J by 5 bases, with 17 bases between the two germline ends. Germline CDR1 is SGHTA and CDR2 is FQGNSA. The CDR3 loop is CASSLRPGVNLDTQYF. In nucleotides, the CDR3 is TGTGCCAGCAGCTTACGTCCGGGAGTGAATTTAGATACGCAGTATTTT. Full variable domain (outside the CDR3, taken from reference TRBV7-2 and TRBJ2-3): GAGVSQSPSNKVTEKGKDVELRCDPISGHTALYWYRQSLGQGLEFLIYFQGNSAPDKSGLPSDRFSAERTGGSVSTLTIQRTQQEDSAVYLCASSLRPGVNLDTQYFGPGTRLTVL.

The rearrangement joins TRBV28 to TRBJ2-7; 7 positions agree with TRBD1. V lost 5 bases to trimming and J lost 6 bases; unmatched junction nucleotides: 7. The germline V gene encodes CDR1 MDHEN and CDR2 SYDVKM. The CDR3 is made up of 13 amino acids. The CDR3 coding sequence is TGTGCCAGCAGTCTCCCTGACAGGGTCGAGCAGTACTTC. Translating gives CASSLPDRVEQYF.

This clonotype occurred a few times. The V gene is TRBV20-1, the J gene TRBJ2-1; 8 bases are a match to TRBD2. V trimming: 6 bases; J trimming: 8 bases; junction bases outside the gene matches: 9. This CDR3 has 13 amino acids. CDR1 is DFQATT, CDR2 SNEGSKA, per germline (reference sequence). The CDR3 loop reads CSAPPSGWDEQFF. The CDR3 coding sequence is TGCAGTGCGCCCCCTAGCGGGTGGGATGAGCAGTTCTTC.

This chain joins TRBV5-6 and TRBJ2-3, with D perhaps matching TRBD1 or TRBD2 (5 bases each). The CDR3 runs 16 residues. V lost 4 bases to trimming and J lost 1 base, with 16 bases between them. Germline V CDR1 and CDR2: SGHDT, YYEEEE. This CDR3 reads CASSRLVGTGTDTQYF. CDR3 sequence (DNA): TGTGCCAGCAGCCGCCTGGTGGGGACGGGCACAGATACGCAGTATTTT.

The V call is TRBV4-2, the J call TRBJ2-6; no clear D. The germline gives CDR1 LGHNA, CDR2 YNFKEQ. V dropped 2 bases and J dropped 0 bases, with 5 bases sitting between them. The CDR3 loop spans 15 amino acids. The CDR3 region has the DNA TGTGCCAGCAGCCAACGGATCTCTGGGGCCAACGTCCTGACTTTC. Its protein product is CASSQRISGANVLTF.

The sample holds a few counts of this clonotype. The V gene is TRBV7-6, the J gene TRBJ1-2, with 7 bases identical to TRBD1. CDR1 is SGHVS and CDR2 is FNYEAQ in the germline V gene. The junction had 4 bases not matched to a gene; V was cut back by 1 base and J by 5 bases. The CDR3 has 14 amino acids. The CDR3 region is CASSLGDSSYGYTF. As DNA, the CDR3 is TGTGCCAGCAGCTTAGGGGACAGTAGTTATGGCTACACCTTC.

The J gene is TRBJ2-3, the V gene TRBV12-3 or TRBV12-4; D assignment may be TRBD1 or TRBD2 (6 bases each). V shed 6 bases and J shed 6 bases, with 22 bases lying between them. This CDR3 spans 16 amino acids. The CDR3 reads CASRLGGAGLTDTQYF. In nucleotides, the CDR3 is TGTGCCAGCAGACTAGGGGGTGCGGGACTCACTGATACGCAGTATTTT.

This clonotype was found a few times. In DNA, the CDR3 is TGTGCCACCAGTGATTCTAGTCCTAGCGTGCAAGAGACCCAGTACTTC. This encodes CATSDSSPSVQETQYF. The V and J genes are TRBV24-1 and TRBJ2-5, with a possible D match to TRBD2 (6 bases). Trimming left V 2 bases short and J 2 bases short, with 14 bases between. There are 16 residues in the CDR3. Germline V gene data show CDR1 as KGHDR and CDR2 as SFDVKD.

This chain links TRBV20-1 with TRBJ1-3; D is undetermined. The CDR3 has 13 residues. V shed 3 bases and J shed 0 bases, with 6 bases lying between them. CDR1 and CDR2 (germline): DFQATT, SNEGSKA (reference sequence). In DNA, the CDR3 is TGCAGTGCTAGCCTCTTCTCTGGAAACACCATATATTTT. It specifies CSASLFSGNTIYF.

The rearrangement uses TRBV27 and TRBJ1-1; D perhaps matches TRBD1 (5 bases). The CDR3 spans 14 residues. Trimming stripped 3 bases from V and 4 bases from J, with 12 bases between. The germline CDR1 and CDR2 sequences are MNHEY and SMNVEV (reference sequence). The DNA of the CDR3 is TGTGCCAGCAGTTTCGTCTTGGGGGGCACTGAAGCTTTCTTT. Protein product: CASSFVLGGTEAFF.

The chain combines TRBV27 with TRBJ2-3; 8 nucleotides match TRBD2. V trimming: 5 bases; J trimming: 7 bases; junction bases outside the gene matches: 14. CDR3 length equals 16 residues. In germline, CDR1 is MNHEY, CDR2 SMNVEV (reference sequence). For the CDR3, the DNA is TGTGCCAGCAGTGACCCAGCGGGAGTGAGGTTAAATACGCAGTATTTT. This gives the protein CASSDPAGVRLNTQYF.

The rearrangement uses TRBV11-1 and TRBJ2-7; 8 bases are a match to TRBD1. Germline values: CDR1 SGHAT, CDR2 FQDESV (reference sequence). This CDR3 region has 15 residues. After removal of 5 bases from V and 3 bases from J, the junction contained 9 bases not matched to a gene. The DNA for the CDR3 is TGTGCCAGCAGCCGCTCGGACAGGGACGTCTACGAGCAGTACTTC. Its translation is CASSRSDRDVYEQYF.